This T cell receptor (beta chain) stems from a study of shared clonotypes between healthy human individuals. This clone appeared a few times. At a deep level, the assay was run. Data came from immunoSEQ multiplex PCR; TCRdb stores just in-frame clones and leaves some out. There are about 1.1 million clones in the sample; 77% occur only once, and approximately 0.95% lies in the top ten. CDR3 length equals 14 residues. V lost 6 bases, J lost 2 bases, and 10 bases lay in between. CDR1 and CDR2 from the germline V gene are LNHNV and YYDKDF (reference sequence). This chain uses TRBV15 with TRBJ2-2, with D possibly being TRBD1 or TRBD2 (5 bases each). Sequencing input: memory CD4+ T cells from PBMCs. Noted subset: CD45RA-negative fraction. This TCR came from a man in his late teens or twenties in good health. Some clones in this sample may be carry-over from other donors' samples. CDR3 DNA: TGTGCCACCAGGAGGGACGGTAACACCGGGGAGCTGTTTTTT. Protein sequence: CATRRDGNTGELFF.